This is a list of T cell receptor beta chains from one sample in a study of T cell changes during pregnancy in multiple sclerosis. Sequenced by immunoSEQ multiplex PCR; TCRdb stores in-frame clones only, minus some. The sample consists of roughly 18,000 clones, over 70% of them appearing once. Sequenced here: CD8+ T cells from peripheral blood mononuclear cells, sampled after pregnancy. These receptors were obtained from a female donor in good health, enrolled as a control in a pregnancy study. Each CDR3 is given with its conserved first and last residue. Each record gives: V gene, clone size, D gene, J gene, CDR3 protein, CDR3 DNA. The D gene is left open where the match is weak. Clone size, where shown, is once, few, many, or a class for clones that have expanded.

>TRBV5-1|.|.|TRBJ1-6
CASSLATGPNSPLHF
TGCGCCAGCAGCTTGGCTACAGGACCGAATTCACCCCTCCACTTT
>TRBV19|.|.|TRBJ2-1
CASSMIGELSYNEQFF
TGTGCCAGTAGTATGATTGGGGAGCTCTCCTACAATGAGCAGTTCTTC
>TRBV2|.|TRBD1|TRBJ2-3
CASTPGQSTDTQYF
TGTGCCAGCACCCCGGGACAGTCCACAGATACGCAGTATTTT
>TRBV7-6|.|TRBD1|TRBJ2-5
CASSLHRGRGETQYF
TGTGCCAGCAGCCTTCACAGGGGCAGGGGGGAGACCCAGTACTTC
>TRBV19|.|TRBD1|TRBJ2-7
CASSGRGQGPFYEQYF
TGTGCCAGTAGTGGCAGGGGACAGGGGCCATTCTACGAGCAGTACTTC
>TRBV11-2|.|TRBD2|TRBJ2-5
CASSFETSGEETQYF
TGTGCCAGCAGCTTCGAGACTAGCGGGGAAGAGACCCAGTACTTC
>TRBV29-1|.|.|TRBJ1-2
CSVEDHGGNYGYTF
TGCAGCGTTGAAGATCACGGAGGGAACTATGGCTACACCTTC
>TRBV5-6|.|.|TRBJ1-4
CASSLTGVRDGGKLFF
TGTGCCAGCAGCTTGACAGGCGTAAGGGACGGGGGAAAACTGTTTTTT
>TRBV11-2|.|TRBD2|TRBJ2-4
CASSRLAGGLPAKNIQYF
TGTGCCAGCAGTCGACTAGCGGGGGGGCTCCCAGCCAAAAACATTCAGTACTTC
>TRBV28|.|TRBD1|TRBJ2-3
CASNSGQGETATDTQYF
TGTGCCAGCAACTCGGGACAGGGCGAGACCGCCACAGATACGCAGTATTTT
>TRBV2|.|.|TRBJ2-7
CASSEQGQLGAYEQYF
TGTGCCAGCAGTGAACAAGGACAGCTGGGGGCCTACGAGCAGTACTTC
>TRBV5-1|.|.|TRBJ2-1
CASSLAGGEQFF
TGCGCCAGCAGCTTGGCCGGGGGTGAGCAGTTCTTC
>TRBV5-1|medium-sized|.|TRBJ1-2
CASSLEQGYGYTF
TGCGCCAGCAGCTTGGAACAGGGTTATGGCTACACCTTC
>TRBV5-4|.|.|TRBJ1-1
CASSAGTEAFF
TGTGCCAGCAGCGCCGGGACTGAAGCTTTCTTT
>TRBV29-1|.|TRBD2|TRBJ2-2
CSVVPPGGAGSAGELFF
TGCAGCGTTGTCCCACCCGGGGGGGCCGGTAGTGCCGGGGAGCTGTTTTTT
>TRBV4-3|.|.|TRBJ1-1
CASRPGQMNTEAFF
TGCGCCAGCAGACCAGGACAGATGAACACTGAAGCTTTCTTT
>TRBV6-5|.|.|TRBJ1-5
CASSLRGSDQPQHF
TGTGCCAGCAGTTTAAGGGGTTCGGATCAGCCCCAGCATTTT
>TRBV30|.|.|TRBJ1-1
CAWSPEGLNTEAFF
TGTGCCTGGAGTCCCGAGGGATTAAACACTGAAGCTTTCTTT
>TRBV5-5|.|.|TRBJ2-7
CASSFASSYEQYF
TGTGCCAGCAGCTTTGCGAGCTCCTACGAGCAGTACTTC
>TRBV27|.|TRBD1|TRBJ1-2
CASSSGQGAMIYGYTF
TGTGCCAGCAGTTCTGGACAGGGGGCCATGATCTATGGCTACACCTTC
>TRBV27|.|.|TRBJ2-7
CASSPQPDTYEQYF
TGTGCCAGCAGCCCCCAACCTGACACCTACGAGCAGTACTTC
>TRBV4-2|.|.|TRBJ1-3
CASSQDGPGSGNTIYF
TGTGCCAGCAGCCAAGATGGCCCAGGCTCTGGAAACACCATATATTTT